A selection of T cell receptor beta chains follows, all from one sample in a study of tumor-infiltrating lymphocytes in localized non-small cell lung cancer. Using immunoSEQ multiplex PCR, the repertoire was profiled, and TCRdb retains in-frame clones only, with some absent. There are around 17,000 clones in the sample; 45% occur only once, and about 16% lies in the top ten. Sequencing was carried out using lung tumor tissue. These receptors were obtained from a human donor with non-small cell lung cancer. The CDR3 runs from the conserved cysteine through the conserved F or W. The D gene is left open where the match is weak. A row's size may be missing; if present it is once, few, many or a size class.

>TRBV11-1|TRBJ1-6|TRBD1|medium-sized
CASSSETGTGILSPLHF
TGTGCCAGCAGCTCAGAAACCGGGACAGGGATTCTTTCACCCCTCCACTTT
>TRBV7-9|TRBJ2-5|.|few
CASSLWETQYF
TGTGCCAGCAGCTTATGGGAGACCCAGTACTTC
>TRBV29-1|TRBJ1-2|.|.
CSVEPGGPRVYGYTF
TGCAGCGTTGAGCCCGGAGGTCCTAGGGTATATGGCTACACCTTC
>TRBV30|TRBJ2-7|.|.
CAWSAGTMGEQYF
TGTGCCTGGAGTGCGGGGACCATGGGGGAGCAGTACTTC
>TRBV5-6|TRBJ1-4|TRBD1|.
CASRPKGQGREKLFF
TGTGCCAGCAGACCTAAAGGACAGGGGCGCGAAAAACTGTTTTTT
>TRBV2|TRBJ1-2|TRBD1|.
CASSVRTGGEGGYTF
TGTGCCAGCAGTGTTCGGACAGGGGGCGAGGGAGGCTACACCTTC
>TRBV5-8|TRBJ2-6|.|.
CASSLARYSGANVLTF
TGTGCCAGCAGCTTGGCCAGGTACTCTGGGGCCAACGTCCTGACTTTC
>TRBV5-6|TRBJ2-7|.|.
CASRDTLSYEQYF
TGTGCCAGCAGGGACACTCTCTCCTACGAGCAGTACTTC
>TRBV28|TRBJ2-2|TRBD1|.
CASSRDRVWTGELFF
TGTGCCAGCAGCCGGGACAGGGTGTGGACCGGGGAGCTGTTTTTT
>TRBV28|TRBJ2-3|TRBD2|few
CASSDEAGGHTDTQYF
TGTGCCAGCAGTGATGAGGCGGGGGGGCATACAGATACGCAGTATTTT
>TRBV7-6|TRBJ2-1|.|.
CASTLGGGYNEQFF
TGTGCCAGCACCTTAGGGGGGGGCTACAATGAGCAGTTCTTC